This TCR beta chain stems from a study of liver allograft versus peripheral blood T cells. Overall study context: Peripheral blood of the recipients supplied T cell receptor repertoires that were compared with those in transplanted livers.

This clonotype rates as medium-sized. Its antigen is unidentified. Study observations and caveats: Repertoires of T cell receptors that resided inside liver allografts reportedly differed from those in peripheral blood.

The V end lost 10 bases, the J end lost 5 bases, and 16 bases lay between the germline ends. Germline V gene sequence: CDR1 WSHSY, CDR2 SAAADI. This CDR3 is 13 amino acids long. TCRdb reanalysed the reads using MiXCR and keeps one entry per CDR3 protein. The sample contains about 1,400 distinct CDR3 sequences, 10% to 15% of which appear only once. The receptor was derived from a human patient who had a liver transplant. The graft donor may have given rise to some T cells. The genes are TRBV10-2 and TRBJ2-3; D remains ambiguous. CDR3 loop: CATKAADRDTQYF. DNA of the CDR3: TGCGCCACTAAGGCGGCGGACCGAGATACGCAGTATTTT.